This TCR beta chain was identified in a study of CD8 T cells in Susac syndrome. This clonotype was found once. Trimming left V 0 bases short and J 0 bases short, with 11 bases between. Germline lookup yields CDR1 LNHNV and CDR2 YYDKDF (reference sequence). CDR3 length: 17 amino acids. RNA was extracted with the RNeasy kit, and a quantity of about 0.45 to 1 ug was reverse transcribed using random hexamers. Amplification of TCR beta CDR3 was carried out by immunoSEQ multiplex PCR, which covered 54 Vbeta and 13 Jbeta segments. TCRdb reprocessed the immunoSEQ multiplex PCR reads via MiXCR and lists one record per CDR3 protein. The repertoire holds 230,000 or so distinct CDR3 sequences, around 96% seen once, with 0.085% to 0.095% in the top ten. Sequencing of TCR beta was carried out in blood CD8+ and CD4+ T cells. Relapsing-remitting disease, either stable or active, was present in the treatment-naive patients who were the multiple sclerosis controls.

The TCR comes from a human donor with multiple sclerosis. This chain links TRBV15 with TRBJ2-2, with D possibly matching TRBD2 (5 bases). Sequencing input: CD4+ T cells from PBMCs. For the CDR3, the DNA is TGTGCCACCAGCAGAGATCCCCCGGGGACGAACACCGGGGAGCTGTTTTTT. It yields the protein CATSRDPPGTNTGELFF. Filled out from reference TRBV15 and TRBJ2-2, the complete variable domain reads DAMVIQNPRYQVTQFGKPVTLSCSQTLNHNVMYWYQQKSSQAPKLLFHYYDKDFNNEADTPDNFQSRRPNTSFCFLDIRSPGLGDTAMYLCATSRDPPGTNTGELFFGEGSRLTVL.